Listed below are T cell receptor beta chains from one sample, sequenced in a study of Graves' ophthalmopathy and Graves' hyperthyroidism. TCRdb reprocessed the multiplex PCR reads with MiXCR, giving one entry per CDR3 protein. The sample includes about 370,000 distinct CDR3 sequences, about a sixth of them seen just once. The sequenced material came from peripheral blood. These receptors came from an adult woman with stable Graves' hyperthyroidism. CDR3s leave out the opening cysteine and the closing phenylalanine or tryptophan. The size field is filled for only some rows; it gives once, few, many or a size class.

j_call clone_size v_call cdr3_aa
TRBJ1-2 many TRBV24-1 ATSDTQFRYGYT
TRBJ2-5 many TRBV20-1 SAAGTLGETQY
TRBJ2-5 few TRBV28 ASSPGTGGFGETQY
TRBJ1-2 - TRBV6-1 ASRQGTNYGYT
TRBJ1-5 many TRBV2 ASTEGQGQGQPQH
TRBJ2-5 - TRBV6-5 ASSYSSGQETQY
TRBJ2-5 many TRBV11-2 ASSLLNKLGTQY
TRBJ2-2 many TRBV24-1 ATSDPGQGNTGELF
TRBJ2-7 many TRBV15 ATSRGLAVSYEQY
TRBJ1-3 - TRBV28 ASSKGTTGNTIY
TRBJ1-2 few TRBV12-3/TRBV12-4 ASSPWTRDGYT
TRBJ2-7 many TRBV10-3 AISDQGGEQY
TRBJ1-1 many TRBV7-2 ASSTPDRVDTEAF
TRBJ1-3 once TRBV6-4 ASSDSGTVAGNTIY
TRBJ2-3 many TRBV27 ASSTRSASSTDTQY
TRBJ2-7 many TRBV12-3/TRBV12-4 ASRRVSSYEQY
TRBJ2-2 many TRBV6-1 ASSETTTGELF
TRBJ2-2 few TRBV12-3/TRBV12-4 ASSLSPARSGELF
TRBJ2-7 many TRBV4-2 ASSQRTSGAASEQY
TRBJ2-5 - TRBV6-5 ASSYGYSRQETQY
TRBJ1-2 many TRBV25-1 ASKIPGPERGYT
TRBJ2-1 many TRBV20-1 SASRLAGVDEQF
TRBJ1-5 many TRBV6-2/TRBV6-3 ASSKRQGRNQPQH
TRBJ2-5 many TRBV11-1 ASSFLWEETQY